Listed here are 23 T cell receptor beta chains from one sample, sequenced in a study of graft-versus-host responses after intestinal transplantation. The protocol was immunoSEQ multiplex PCR, while the TCRdb copy is restricted to in-frame clones and leaves out a portion. The sample consists of 3,500 to 5,000 clones, over 25% of them appearing once. Sequencing used alloreactive CD4+ T cells from a mixed lymphocyte reaction culture, obtained before transplantation. Subset specified: CFSE-low proliferating T cells sorted from approximately six-day pre-transplant mixed lymphocyte reaction (GvH or HvG direction). The origin of the receptors is a human patient who was an organ donor for intestinal transplantation.

This clone has a handful of counts. The gene calls are TRBV6-5 and TRBJ1-1; the D gene is possibly TRBD1 (6 bases). V was shortened by 2 bases and J by 0 bases, with 13 bases between the two germline ends. The CDR3 length is 16 residues. In germline, CDR1 is MNHEY, CDR2 SVGAGI. As DNA, the CDR3 is TGTGCCAGCAGTTACGAGACAGGCGCTATGAACACTGAAGCTTTCTTT. This codes for CASSYETGAMNTEAFF.

CDR3 DNA: TGCAGTGCTAGCAGGGACACTGAAGCTTTCTTT. This encodes CSASRDTEAFF. The chain has TRBV20-1 and TRBJ1-1; TRBD1 might be the D (5 bases). Germline CDR1 is DFQATT and CDR2 is SNEGSKA (reference sequence). This CDR3 region has 11 residues. The V end lost 3 bases, the J end lost 3 bases, and 5 bases lay between the germline ends.

In its sample, this clone was seen a few times. This chain connects TRBV11-2 to TRBJ1-1, with D possibly matching TRBD1 (6 bases). There are 12 residues in the CDR3. The germline CDR1 and CDR2 sequences are SGHAT and FQNNGV. Trimming removed 1 base from V and 6 bases from J, with 6 bases in between. Written as DNA, the CDR3 is TGTGCCAGCAGCTTAGCAGGGGCTGAAGCTTTCTTT. Translated, it gives CASSLAGAEAFF.

Only a few counts were recorded for this clone. The chain employs TRBV18 and TRBJ2-4; the match to TRBD2 covers 8 bases. CDR1 and CDR2 (germline): KGHSH, LQKENI. The CDR3 totals 15 residues. The V gene end was trimmed by 4 bases and the J gene end by 8 bases; junction bases not matched to a gene: 10. CDR3 residues: CASSRFHGGGDIQYF. The DNA of the CDR3 is TGTGCCAGCTCACGTTTCCACGGGGGGGGTGACATTCAGTACTTC.

This clone has a handful of counts. The CDR3 nucleotides are TGTGCCAGCAGTTCCCCGGGAGGGACCTACGAGCAGTACTTC. This translates into CASSSPGGTYEQYF. V gene TRBV6-1 combines with J gene TRBJ2-7, with 8 bases matching TRBD2. This CDR3 contains 14 residues. The V and J ends lost 5 bases and 2 bases, in that order; junction bases with no gene match: 5. Germline V lookup: CDR1 MNHNS, CDR2 SASEGT.

This clone was counted between two and nine times. The V and J genes are TRBV6-5 and TRBJ2-3; perhaps TRBD2 as D (5 bases). The V gene's germline CDR1 is MNHEY and CDR2 SVGAGI. The CDR3 length is 14 residues. V lost 2 bases and J 4 bases, leaving 10 bases between the germline ends. Written as DNA, the CDR3 is TGTGCCAGCAGTTACGGGCTAGCTCCAGATACGCAGTATTTT. Translated, it gives CASSYGLAPDTQYF.

CDR3 in amino acids: CASSLLAGSYEQYF. As DNA, the CDR3 is TGTGCCAGCAGTTTACTAGCGGGCTCCTACGAGCAGTACTTC. The rearrangement links TRBV6-6 to TRBJ2-7; 9 nucleotides align to TRBD2. V shed 4 bases, J shed 0 bases, and the junction held 1 base outside the gene matches. The V gene's germline CDR1 is MNHNY and CDR2 SVGAGI (reference sequence). The length of the CDR3 is 14 residues.

In this sample, this clone turned up a few times. This chain links TRBV9 with TRBJ2-3; TRBD1 or TRBD2 may be the D gene (6 bases each). The CDR3 is 16 residues long. Trimming took 4 bases from V and 5 from J, leaving 20 bases between them. Germline CDR1 and CDR2: SGDLS and YYNGEE. The CDR3 here is CASSKARGARGDTQYF. The CDR3 nucleotides read TGTGCCAGCAGCAAAGCAAGGGGGGCCCGCGGAGATACGCAGTATTTT.

In the case of this clone: Other DNA sequences from this sample encode an identical CDR3 as well. This chain links TRBV18 with TRBJ1-5, with TRBD1 as a possible D gene (5 bases). V gave up 5 bases and J gave up 5 bases, with 10 bases separating them. Germline CDR1 KGHSH, CDR2 LQKENI. The CDR3 covers 13 residues. CDR3 sequence: CASSVRGDQPQHF. CDR3 nucleotides: TGTGCCAGCTCAGTGAGGGGAGATCAGCCCCAGCATTTT. Full variable domain (missing parts from reference TRBV18 and TRBJ1-5): NAGVMQNPRHLVRRRGQEARLRCSPMKGHSHVYWYRQLPEEGLKFMVYLQKENIIDESGMPKERFSAEFPKEGPSILRIQQVVRGDSAAYFCASSVRGDQPQHFGDGTRLSIL.

This clone is categorized as medium-sized. The genes are TRBV7-2 and TRBJ1-2; TRBD1 aligns across 8 bases. V gave up 4 bases and J gave up 4 bases; unmatched junction bases: 5. The CDR3 loop spans 14 amino acids. Germline V gene sequence: CDR1 SGHTA, CDR2 FQGNSA. The CDR3 coding sequence is TGTGCCAGCAGCTCGACAGGGGTACTCTATGGCTACACCTTC. Residues: CASSSTGVLYGYTF.

This chain joins TRBV10-2 and TRBJ1-6; D unresolved. Trimming removed 3 bases from V and 7 bases from J, with 13 bases in between. Germline V gene lookup returns CDR1 WSHSY and CDR2 SAAADI. This CDR3 has 15 residues. The CDR3 protein is CASSDKGLRNSPLHF. DNA of the CDR3: TGCGCCAGCAGTGATAAAGGGCTTCGGAATTCACCCCTCCACTTT.

The chain is built from TRBV7-6 and TRBJ2-5, with D hard to call. Trimming removed 1 base from V and 1 base from J, with 4 bases in between. This CDR3 has 13 residues. The germline V gene has CDR1 SGHVS and CDR2 FNYEAQ. The CDR3 sequence is CASSLGLQETQYF. DNA of the CDR3: TGTGCCAGCAGCTTAGGTCTCCAAGAGACCCAGTACTTC.

The rearrangement uses TRBV18 and TRBJ2-5; 7 bases map to TRBD1. Germline CDR1 reads KGHSH; CDR2 reads LQKENI. Trimming at V came to 5 bases and at J to 5 bases, leaving 2 bases not matched to a gene. The CDR3 sequence is 12 residues long. CDR3 loop: CASSGQAETQYF. The CDR3 nucleotides read TGTGCCAGCTCAGGACAGGCCGAGACCCAGTACTTC.

This chain joins TRBV7-7 and TRBJ2-7, with TRBD1 as a possible D gene (5 bases). V lost 5 bases, J lost 0 bases, and 11 bases lay in between. CDR1 is SSHAT, CDR2 FNYEAQ, per germline (reference sequence). The CDR3 has 14 residues. The CDR3 DNA sequence: TGTGCCAGCAGCCCGCAGGGAAGCTCCTACGAGCAGTACTTC. This translates into CASSPQGSSYEQYF.

Regarding this clone: Being one base from a much bigger clone, this may be a read error. The chain joins TRBV18 to TRBJ1-1; D is uncertain. Looked up from germline, CDR1 is KGHSH and CDR2 is LQKENI. This CDR3 region has 11 residues. Written as DNA, the CDR3 is TGTGCCAGCTCAGTCTACACTGAAGCTCTCTTT. This codes for CASSVYTEALF.

This clone was seen a handful of times. This chain uses TRBV6-6 with TRBJ1-1; weak D call: TRBD1 (6 bases). Trimming pared 6 bases from V and 1 base from J, leaving 6 bases between. In germline, CDR1 is MNHNY, CDR2 SVGAGI (reference sequence). The CDR3 extends over 12 amino acids. CDR3 amino acids: CASRTGNTEAFF. DNA of the CDR3: TGTGCCAGCAGGACAGGGAACACTGAAGCTTTCTTT.

This clone is medium-sized (0.01 to 0.1%). The chain joins TRBV18 to TRBJ2-3, with D perhaps matching TRBD1 or TRBD2 (6 bases each). The germline gives CDR1 KGHSH, CDR2 LQKENI. The CDR3 loop spans 14 amino acids. V lost 3 bases to trimming and J lost 6 bases, with 13 bases between them. The CDR3 reads CASSPTGRYDTQYF. CDR3 DNA sequence: TGTGCCAGCTCACCTACAGGGAGGTACGATACGCAGTATTTT.

This clone was counted between two and nine times. The chain links TRBV7-2 to TRBJ2-1, with a tentative D call TRBD2 (6 bases). The V and J ends lost 3 bases and 2 bases respectively, with 11 bases between them. The CDR3 spans 15 residues. Germline-derived CDR1 and CDR2 are SGHTA and FQGNSA. CDR3 nucleotide sequence: TGTGCCAGCAGCTTTGATCCGGGGGCCTACAATGAGCAGTTCTTC. Protein sequence: CASSFDPGAYNEQFF.

This clone was detected only a few times. The chain combines TRBV6-6 with TRBJ2-1; 7 bases line up with TRBD2. CDR1 MNHNY and CDR2 SVGAGI come from the germline V gene (reference sequence). This CDR3 has 16 residues. Trimming removed 7 bases from V and 0 bases from J; junction bases left unmatched: 9. CDR3 residues: CASILRGGLSYNEQFF. In DNA form, the CDR3 reads TGTGCCAGCATCCTGAGGGGAGGGCTCTCCTACAATGAGCAGTTCTTC.

The chain recombines TRBV6-5 with TRBJ2-2; possibly TRBD1 for D (5 bases). The CDR3 contains 12 residues. Trimming took off 10 bases at V and 4 bases at J, with 10 bases between the two ends. Germline V gives CDR1 MNHEY, CDR2 SVGAGI. The CDR3 loop reads CAIQGSTGELFF. CDR3 bases: TGTGCCATCCAGGGTAGCACCGGGGAGCTGTTTTTT.

The gene calls are TRBV6-6 and TRBJ1-2; TRBD1 is a possible D gene (5 bases). The V gene's germline CDR1 is MNHNY and CDR2 SVGAGI (reference sequence). The CDR3 totals 12 residues. Between the trimmed V and J ends, which lost 5 bases and 8 bases, there was a span of 12 bases. CDR3 DNA sequence: TGTGCCAGCAGTCCTCAGGGTCTCGGCTACACCTTC. Encoded protein: CASSPQGLGYTF.

The V gene is TRBV6-4, the J gene TRBJ1-2, with no clear D. V lost 4 bases and J 4 bases, leaving 22 bases between the germline ends. CDR3 length: 17 amino acids. Germline CDR1 MRHNA, CDR2 SNTAGT. CDR3 DNA: TGTGCCAGCAGTGCTGCAGTCCCACACGGAAAGACCTATGGCTACACCTTC. Encoded protein: CASSAAVPHGKTYGYTF.

This clone is categorized as large. The rearrangement joins TRBV18 to TRBJ1-1; possible D gene TRBD1, 6 bases. Germline V lookup: CDR1 KGHSH, CDR2 LQKENI. V lost 3 bases and J lost 0, with 11 bases in between. CDR3 size: 15 residues. The CDR3 loop reads CASSPSGAMNTEAFF. In DNA form, the CDR3 reads TGTGCCAGCTCACCCTCAGGGGCTATGAACACTGAAGCTTTCTTT.